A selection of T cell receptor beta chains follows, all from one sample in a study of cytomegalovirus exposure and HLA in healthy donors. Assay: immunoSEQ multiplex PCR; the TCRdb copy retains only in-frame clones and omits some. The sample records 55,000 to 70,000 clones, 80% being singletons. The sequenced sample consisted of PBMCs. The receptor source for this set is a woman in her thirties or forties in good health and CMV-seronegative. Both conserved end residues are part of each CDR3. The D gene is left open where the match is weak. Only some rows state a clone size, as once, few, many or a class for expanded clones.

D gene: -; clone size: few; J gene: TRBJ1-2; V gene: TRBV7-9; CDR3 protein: CASSLAPYNIHHTNYGYTF; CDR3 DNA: TGTGCCAGCAGCTTAGCGCCTTATAATATACATCACACTAACTATGGCTACACCTTC
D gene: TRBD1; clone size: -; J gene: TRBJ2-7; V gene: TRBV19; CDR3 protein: CASSLSPTRTGDYEQYF; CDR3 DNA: TGTGCCAGTAGTTTATCCCCTACGAGGACAGGGGACTACGAGCAGTACTTC
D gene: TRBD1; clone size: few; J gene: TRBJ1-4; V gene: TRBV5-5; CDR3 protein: CASSLGPGGTEKLFF; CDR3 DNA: TGTGCCAGCAGCTTGGGGCCAGGGGGCACAGAAAAACTGTTTTTT
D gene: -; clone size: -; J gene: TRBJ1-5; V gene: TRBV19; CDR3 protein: CASTPLDKNQPQHF; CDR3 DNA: TGTGCCAGTACCCCCCTGGACAAAAATCAGCCCCAGCATTTT
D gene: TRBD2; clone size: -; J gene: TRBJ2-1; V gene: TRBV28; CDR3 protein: CASSSPGLAGKVEQFF; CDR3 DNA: TGTGCCAGCAGCTCGCCGGGACTAGCGGGAAAAGTCGAGCAGTTCTTC
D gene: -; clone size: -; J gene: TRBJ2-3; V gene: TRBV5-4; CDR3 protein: CASSLDSPGTQYF; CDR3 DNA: TGTGCCAGCAGTCTGGACTCCCCCGGAACGCAGTATTTT
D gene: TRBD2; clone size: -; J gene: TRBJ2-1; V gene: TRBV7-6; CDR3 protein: CASSLGAGGGNEQFF; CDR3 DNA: TGTGCCAGCAGCTTAGGCGCCGGGGGAGGGAATGAGCAGTTCTTC
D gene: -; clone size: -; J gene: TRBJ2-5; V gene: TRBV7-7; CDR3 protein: CASSARVRGMNQETQYF; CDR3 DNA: TGTGCTAGCAGCGCCCGAGTTCGGGGGATGAATCAAGAGACCCAGTACTTC
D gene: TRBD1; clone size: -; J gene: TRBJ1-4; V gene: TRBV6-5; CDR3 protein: CASSTGQGRVKLFF; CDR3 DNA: TGTGCCAGCAGTACGGGACAGGGCCGGGTAAAACTGTTTTTT
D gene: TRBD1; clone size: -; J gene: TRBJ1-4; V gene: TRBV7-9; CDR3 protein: CASSQSPGQLNEKLFF; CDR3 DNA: TGTGCCAGCAGCCAAAGCCCGGGACAGCTGAATGAAAAACTGTTTTTT
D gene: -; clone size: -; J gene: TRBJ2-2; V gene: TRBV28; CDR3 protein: CASSSAQGPTGELFF; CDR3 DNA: TGTGCCAGCAGTTCGGCGCAGGGGCCCACCGGGGAGCTGTTTTTT
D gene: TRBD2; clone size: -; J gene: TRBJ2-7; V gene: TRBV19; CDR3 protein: CASSSSGRAEQYF; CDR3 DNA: TGTGCCAGTTCCTCTAGCGGGAGGGCCGAGCAGTACTTC
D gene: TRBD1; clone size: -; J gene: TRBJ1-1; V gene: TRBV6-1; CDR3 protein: CASSPWTGINTEAFF; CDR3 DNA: TGTGCCAGCAGTCCGTGGACAGGAATTAACACTGAAGCTTTCTTT
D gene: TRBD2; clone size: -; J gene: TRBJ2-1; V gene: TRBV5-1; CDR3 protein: CASSSTSGRALGNEQFF; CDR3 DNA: TGCGCCAGCAGCTCTACTAGCGGGAGGGCCCTCGGGAATGAGCAGTTCTTC
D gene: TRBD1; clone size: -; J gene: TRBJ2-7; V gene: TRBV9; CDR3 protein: CASSVEDRGWYEQYF; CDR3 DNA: TGTGCCAGCAGCGTAGAGGACAGGGGGTGGTACGAGCAGTACTTC
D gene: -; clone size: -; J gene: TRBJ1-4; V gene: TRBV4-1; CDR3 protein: CASSHNPTVINEKLFF; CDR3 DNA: TGCGCCAGCAGCCACAACCCGACAGTTATAAATGAAAAACTGTTTTTT
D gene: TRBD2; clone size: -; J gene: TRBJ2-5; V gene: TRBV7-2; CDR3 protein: CASSFGLAGVETQYF; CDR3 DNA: TGTGCCAGCAGCTTCGGACTAGCGGGAGTGGAGACCCAGTACTTC
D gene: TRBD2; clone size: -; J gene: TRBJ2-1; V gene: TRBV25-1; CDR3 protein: CASRGLANEQFF; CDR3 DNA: TGTGCCAGCAGAGGACTAGCCAATGAGCAGTTCTTC
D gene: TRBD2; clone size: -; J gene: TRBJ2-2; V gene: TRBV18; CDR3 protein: CASSPMGLAGGNTGELFF; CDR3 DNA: TGTGCCAGCTCACCCATGGGACTAGCGGGAGGAAACACCGGGGAGCTGTTTTTT
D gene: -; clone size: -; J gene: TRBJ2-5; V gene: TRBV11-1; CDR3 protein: CASTPQLQGSMETQYF; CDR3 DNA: TGTGCCAGCACCCCTCAGCTGCAGGGGTCAATGGAGACCCAGTACTTC
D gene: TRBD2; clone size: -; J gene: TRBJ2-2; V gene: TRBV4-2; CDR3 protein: CASSRSYGLAGANTGELFF; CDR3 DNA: TGTGCCAGCAGCCGTTCCTACGGGCTAGCGGGAGCTAACACCGGGGAGCTGTTTTTT
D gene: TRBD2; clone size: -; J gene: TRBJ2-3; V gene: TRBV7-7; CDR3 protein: CASSPTSGRSTDTQYF; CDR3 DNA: TGTGCTAGCAGCCCGACTAGCGGGAGGAGCACAGATACGCAGTATTTT
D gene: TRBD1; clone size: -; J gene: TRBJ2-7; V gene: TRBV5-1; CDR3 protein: CASSWGQVYEQYF; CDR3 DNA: TGCGCCAGCAGCTGGGGACAGGTCTACGAGCAGTACTTC
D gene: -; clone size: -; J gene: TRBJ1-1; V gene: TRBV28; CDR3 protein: CASSSGTSVNTEAFF; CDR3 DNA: TGTGCCAGCAGTAGCGGGACTTCAGTGAACACTGAAGCTTTCTTT
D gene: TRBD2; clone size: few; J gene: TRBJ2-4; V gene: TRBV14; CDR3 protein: CASSPSGIIQYF; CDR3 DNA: TGTGCCAGCAGCCCTAGCGGGATCATTCAGTACTTC
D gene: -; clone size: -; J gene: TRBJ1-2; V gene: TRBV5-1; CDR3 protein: CASSLDTSQGKNYGYTF; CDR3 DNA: TGCGCCAGCAGCTTGGATACTAGCCAGGGAAAAAACTATGGCTACACCTTC
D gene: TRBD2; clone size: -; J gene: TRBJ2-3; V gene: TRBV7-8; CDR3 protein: CASSLVRGLAGGPSSTDTQYF; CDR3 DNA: TGTGCCAGCAGCTTAGTCAGAGGACTAGCGGGAGGGCCCTCTAGCACAGATACGCAGTATTTT
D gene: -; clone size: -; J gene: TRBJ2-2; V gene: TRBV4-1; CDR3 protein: CASSQVSSGNTGELFF; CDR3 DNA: TGCGCCAGCAGCCAAGTTTCCAGCGGCAACACCGGGGAGCTGTTTTTT
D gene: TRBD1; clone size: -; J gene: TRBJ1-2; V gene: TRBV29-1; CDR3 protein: CSVDPGTVSYGYTF; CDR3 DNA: TGCAGCGTTGATCCTGGGACAGTATCCTATGGCTACACCTTC
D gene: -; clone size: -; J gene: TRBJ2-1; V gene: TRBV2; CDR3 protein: CASSLQSSYNEQFF; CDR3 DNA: TGTGCCAGCAGCCTACAGAGCTCCTACAATGAGCAGTTCTTC
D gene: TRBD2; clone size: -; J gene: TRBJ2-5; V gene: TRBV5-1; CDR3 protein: CASRTGATGGETQYF; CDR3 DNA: TGCGCCAGCAGAACCGGGGCTACGGGAGGAGAGACCCAGTACTTC
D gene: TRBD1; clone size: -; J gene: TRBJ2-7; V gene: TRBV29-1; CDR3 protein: CSVEGTGGVFEQYF; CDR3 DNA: TGCAGCGTTGAAGGGACAGGGGGAGTTTTCGAGCAGTACTTC
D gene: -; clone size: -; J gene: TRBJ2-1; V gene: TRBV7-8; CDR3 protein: CASSLVGEQFF; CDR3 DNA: TGTGCCAGCAGCTTAGTCGGTGAGCAGTTCTTC
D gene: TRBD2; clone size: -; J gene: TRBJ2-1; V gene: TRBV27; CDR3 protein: CASRAPGLAGGSSYNEQFF; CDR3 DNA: TGTGCCAGCAGGGCTCCGGGACTAGCGGGAGGGAGCTCCTACAATGAGCAGTTCTTC
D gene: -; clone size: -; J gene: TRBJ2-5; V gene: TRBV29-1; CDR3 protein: CSVAGGQVDGETQYF; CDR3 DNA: TGCAGCGTTGCGGGGGGACAGGTGGACGGAGAGACCCAGTACTTC
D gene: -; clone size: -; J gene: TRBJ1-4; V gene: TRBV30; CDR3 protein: CAWGPGRGNEKLFF; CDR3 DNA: TGTGCCTGGGGACCGGGACGGGGGAATGAAAAACTGTTTTTT
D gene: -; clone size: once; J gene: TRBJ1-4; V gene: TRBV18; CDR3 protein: CASSRSGNRGEKLFF; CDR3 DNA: TGTGCCAGCTCACGTTCGGGCAATAGGGGTGAAAAACTGTTTTTT
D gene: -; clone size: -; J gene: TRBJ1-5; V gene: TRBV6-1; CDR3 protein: CASSDFDQPQHF; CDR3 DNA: TGTGCCAGCAGTGACTTTGATCAGCCCCAGCATTTT
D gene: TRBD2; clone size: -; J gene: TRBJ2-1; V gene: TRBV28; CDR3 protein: CASSLVLTSGRNEQFF; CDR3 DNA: TGTGCCAGCAGTTTAGTACTGACTAGCGGGAGGAATGAGCAGTTCTTC
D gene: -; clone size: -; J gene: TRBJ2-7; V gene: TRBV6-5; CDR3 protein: CASSYAGGSYEQYF; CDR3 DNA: TGTGCCAGCAGTTATGCAGGAGGTAGCTACGAGCAGTACTTC
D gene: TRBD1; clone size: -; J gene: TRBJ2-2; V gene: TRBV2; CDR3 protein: CASSPRTGNTGELFF; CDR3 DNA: TGTGCCAGCAGTCCCCGGACAGGGAACACCGGGGAGCTGTTTTTT
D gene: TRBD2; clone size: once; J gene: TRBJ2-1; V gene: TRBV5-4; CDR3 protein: CASSLASGVYNEQFF; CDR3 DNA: TGTGCCAGCAGCTTGGCTAGCGGAGTCTACAATGAGCAGTTCTTC
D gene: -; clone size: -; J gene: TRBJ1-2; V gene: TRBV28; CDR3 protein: CASSPPRETLMLHTF; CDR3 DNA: TGTGCCAGCAGTCCCCCTAGGGAGACACTGATGTTGCACACCTTC
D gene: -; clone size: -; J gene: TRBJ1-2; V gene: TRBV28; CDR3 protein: CASTRPSFYGYTF; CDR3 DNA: TGTGCCAGCACCCGTCCCTCCTTCTATGGCTACACCTTC
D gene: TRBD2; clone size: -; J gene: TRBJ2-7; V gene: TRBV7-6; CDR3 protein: CASSLAPAGVGEQYF; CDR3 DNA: TGTGCCAGCAGCTTAGCGCCGGCGGGAGTGGGTGAGCAGTACTTC
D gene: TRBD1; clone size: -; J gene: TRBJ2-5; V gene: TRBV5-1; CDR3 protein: CASSPRTGRETQYF; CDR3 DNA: TGCGCCAGCAGCCCACGGACAGGGAGGGAGACCCAGTACTTC
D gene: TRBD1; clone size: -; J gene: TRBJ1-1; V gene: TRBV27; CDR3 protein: CASSSRQGGSTEAFF; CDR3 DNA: TGTGCCAGCAGTTCAAGACAGGGAGGAAGCACTGAAGCTTTCTTT
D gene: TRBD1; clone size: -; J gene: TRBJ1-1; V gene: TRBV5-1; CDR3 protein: CASSTGQALSTEAFF; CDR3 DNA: TGCGCCAGCAGCACCGGACAGGCTCTCAGCACTGAAGCTTTCTTT
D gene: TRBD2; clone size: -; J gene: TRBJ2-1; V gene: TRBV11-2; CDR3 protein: CASRLHTGGRSYNEQFF; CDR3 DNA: TGTGCCAGCAGACTTCACACGGGAGGCCGCTCCTACAATGAGCAGTTCTTC
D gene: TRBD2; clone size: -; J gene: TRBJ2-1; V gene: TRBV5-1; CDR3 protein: CASSAYPSGRATEQFF; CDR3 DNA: TGCGCCAGCAGCGCCTACCCTAGCGGGAGGGCCACTGAGCAGTTCTTC
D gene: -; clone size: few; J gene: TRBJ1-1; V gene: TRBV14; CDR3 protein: CASSQRMGTLNTEAFF; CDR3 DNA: TGTGCCAGCAGCCAAAGAATGGGGACACTAAACACTGAAGCTTTCTTT